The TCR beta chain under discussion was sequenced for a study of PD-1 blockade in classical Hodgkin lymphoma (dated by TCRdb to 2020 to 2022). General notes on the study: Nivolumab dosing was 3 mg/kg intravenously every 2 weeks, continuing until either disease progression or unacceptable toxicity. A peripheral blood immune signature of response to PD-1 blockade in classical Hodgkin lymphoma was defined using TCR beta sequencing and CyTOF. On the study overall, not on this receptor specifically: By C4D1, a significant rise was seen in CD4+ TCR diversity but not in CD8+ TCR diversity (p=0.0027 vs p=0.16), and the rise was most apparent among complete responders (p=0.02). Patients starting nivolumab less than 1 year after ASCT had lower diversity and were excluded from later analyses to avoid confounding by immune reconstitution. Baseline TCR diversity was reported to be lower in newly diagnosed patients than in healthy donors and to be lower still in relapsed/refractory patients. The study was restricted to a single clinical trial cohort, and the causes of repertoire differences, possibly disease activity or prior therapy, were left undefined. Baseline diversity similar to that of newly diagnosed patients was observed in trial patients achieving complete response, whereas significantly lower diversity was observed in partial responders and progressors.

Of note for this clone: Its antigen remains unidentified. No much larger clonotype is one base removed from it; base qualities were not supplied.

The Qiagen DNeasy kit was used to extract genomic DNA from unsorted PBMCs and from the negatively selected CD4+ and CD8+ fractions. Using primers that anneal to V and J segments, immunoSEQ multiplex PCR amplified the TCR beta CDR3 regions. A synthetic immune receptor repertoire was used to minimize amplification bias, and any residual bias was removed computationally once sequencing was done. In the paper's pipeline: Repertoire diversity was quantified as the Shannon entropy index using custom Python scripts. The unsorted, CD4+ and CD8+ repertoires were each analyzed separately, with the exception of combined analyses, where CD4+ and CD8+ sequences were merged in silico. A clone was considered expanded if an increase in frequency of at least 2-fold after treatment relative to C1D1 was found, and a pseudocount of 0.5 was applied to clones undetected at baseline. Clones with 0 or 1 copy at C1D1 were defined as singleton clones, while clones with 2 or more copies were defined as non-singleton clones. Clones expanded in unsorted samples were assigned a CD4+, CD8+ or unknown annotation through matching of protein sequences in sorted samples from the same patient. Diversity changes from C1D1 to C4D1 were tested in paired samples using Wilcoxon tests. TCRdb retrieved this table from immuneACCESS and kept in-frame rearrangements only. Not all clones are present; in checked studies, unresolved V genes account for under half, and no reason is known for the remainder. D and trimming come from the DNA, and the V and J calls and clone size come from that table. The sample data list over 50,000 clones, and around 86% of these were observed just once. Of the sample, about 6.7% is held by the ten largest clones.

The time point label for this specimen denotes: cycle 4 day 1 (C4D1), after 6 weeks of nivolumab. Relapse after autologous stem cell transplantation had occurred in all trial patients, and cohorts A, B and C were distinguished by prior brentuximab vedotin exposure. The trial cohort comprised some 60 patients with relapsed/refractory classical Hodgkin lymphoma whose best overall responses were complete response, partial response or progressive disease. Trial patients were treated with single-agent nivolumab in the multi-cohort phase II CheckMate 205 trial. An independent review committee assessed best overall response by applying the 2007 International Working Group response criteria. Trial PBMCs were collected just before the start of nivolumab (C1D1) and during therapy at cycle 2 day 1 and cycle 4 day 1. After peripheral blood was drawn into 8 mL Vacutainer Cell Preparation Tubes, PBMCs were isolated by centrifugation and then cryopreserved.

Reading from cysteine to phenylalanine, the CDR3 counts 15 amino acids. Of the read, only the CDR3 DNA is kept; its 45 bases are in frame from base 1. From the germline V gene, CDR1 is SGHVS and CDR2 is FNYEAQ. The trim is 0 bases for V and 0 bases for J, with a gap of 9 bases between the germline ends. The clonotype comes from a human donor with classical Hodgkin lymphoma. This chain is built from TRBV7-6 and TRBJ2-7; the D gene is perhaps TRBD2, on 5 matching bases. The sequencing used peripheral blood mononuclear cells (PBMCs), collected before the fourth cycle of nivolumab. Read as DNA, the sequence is TGTGCCAGCAGCTTAGCAACGGGGAGCTCCTACGAGCAGTACTTC. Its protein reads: CASSLATGSSYEQYF.